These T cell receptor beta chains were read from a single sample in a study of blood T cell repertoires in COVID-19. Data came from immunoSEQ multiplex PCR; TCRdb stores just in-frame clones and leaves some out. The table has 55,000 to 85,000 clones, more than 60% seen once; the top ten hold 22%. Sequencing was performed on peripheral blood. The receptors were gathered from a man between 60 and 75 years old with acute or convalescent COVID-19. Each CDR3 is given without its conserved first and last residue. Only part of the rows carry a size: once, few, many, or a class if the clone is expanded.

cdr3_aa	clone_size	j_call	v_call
ASSVDRGYSGTQY	-	TRBJ2-5	TRBV25-1
ASTPGTSAGETQY	-	TRBJ2-5	TRBV5-1
AWSTDRNTEAF	once	TRBJ1-1	TRBV30
ASSVGQGRETQY	-	TRBJ2-5	TRBV5-4
ASSPGQGVSYGYT	-	TRBJ1-2	TRBV7-3
AISEGGDTDTQY	few	TRBJ2-3	TRBV10-3
ASSDAGGYT	-	TRBJ1-2	TRBV25-1
ASSLGQNQPQH	once	TRBJ1-5	TRBV5-1
ASSQAGQLAKNIQY	-	TRBJ2-4	TRBV4-2
ASSDSFRDRAETQY	few	TRBJ2-5	TRBV6-4
ASRRATNYGYT	few	TRBJ1-2	TRBV7-9
ASSLDVGGGEKLF	-	TRBJ1-4	TRBV7-9
ASSTGLPSNYGYT	-	TRBJ1-2	TRBV19
ASSLAPSGTDTQY	few	TRBJ2-3	TRBV5-1
ASSLMFRGTSTDTQY	-	TRBJ2-3	TRBV5-1
ASSPETSGNTDTQY	-	TRBJ2-3	TRBV18